Each of the 10 T cell receptor beta chains below was sequenced from the same sample in a study of beta chain features in type 1 diabetes. Expressed TCRB transcripts got sequenced, as all isolated RNA was reverse transcribed. Clones were read by immunoSEQ multiplex PCR, and TCRdb kept only the in-frame ones, dropping some. The sample shows around 690,000 clones, 9.5% to 15% of them seen only once. No antigen is known for these receptors. General study findings and limits: Type 1 diabetes patients had TCRB CDR3s that were shorter (moderately but significantly so) in all four CD4+ subsets.

Sequencing input: naive CD4+ T cells from blood. Every receptor here comes from a man aged 25-40 years with type 1 diabetes.

This clone was counted a few times. Other DNA sequences in this specimen translate into the identical CDR3. The chain employs TRBV28 and TRBJ2-7; D is ambiguous. V was pared by 4 bases and J by 0 bases, with 4 bases between. The CDR3 totals 12 residues. Germline CDR1 and CDR2: MDHEN and SYDVKM. The CDR3 here is CASSSSSYEQYF. For the CDR3, the DNA is TGTGCCAGCAGTTCGAGCTCCTACGAGCAGTACTTC.

This clone was found a few times. The J gene is TRBJ1-2, the V gene TRBV6-1; D unclear. This CDR3 contains 20 residues. Germline CDR1 reads MNHNS; CDR2 reads SASEGT. The germline V and J ends were trimmed by 0 bases and 2 bases, with 25 bases remaining between them. The CDR3, as DNA: TGTGCCAGCAGTGAAGCGGGAACGATGACCCTACTAAAGCAAAACTATGGCTACACCTTC. This encodes CASSEAGTMTLLKQNYGYTF.

DNA of the CDR3: TGTGCCAGCGGTGAAGCTGCAACTAATGAAAAACTGTTTTTT. This sequence encodes CASGEAATNEKLFF. This sequence joins TRBV7-2 and TRBJ1-4; no firm D call. CDR1 is SGHTA, CDR2 FQGNSA, per germline. The CDR3 loop spans 14 amino acids. Trimming took 8 bases from V and 0 from J, leaving 10 bases between them.

This clone has only a few counts. The rearrangement joins TRBV5-4 to TRBJ1-2, with TRBD1 identical over 8 bases. This CDR3 has 14 amino acids. V lost 4 bases to trimming and J lost 3 bases; unmatched junction nucleotides: 5. Looked up from germline, CDR1 is SGHNT and CDR2 is YYREEE (reference sequence). The CDR3 region has the DNA TGTGCCAGCAGCGTGATGACAGGGGACTATGGCTACACCTTC. Its translation is CASSVMTGDYGYTF.

This clone was counted only a few times. The V call is TRBV23-1, the J call TRBJ1-1, with D possibly matching TRBD1 (5 bases). TRBV23-1 is filed as an ORF, its function uncertain. The V end was cut by 3 bases, the J end by 0 bases, with 14 bases between. The CDR3 has 16 amino acids. CDR3 sequence (DNA): TGCGCCAGCAGTCACCCCAGCGGGGGGGTGAACACTGAAGCTTTCTTT. Its protein is CASSHPSGGVNTEAFF.

There are a few counts of this clone. The V and J genes are TRBV11-2 and TRBJ1-1, with D tentatively TRBD1 (5 bases). The CDR3 totals 13 residues. With 0 bases removed from V and 8 bases from J, the gap between germline ends came to 10 bases. Germline V gene sequence: CDR1 SGHAT, CDR2 FQNNGV. The CDR3 reads CASSLERRTEAFF. Here the CDR3 DNA reads TGTGCCAGCAGCTTAGAACGACGGACAGAAGCTTTCTTT.

This clone was seen more than once but under ten times. The chain employs TRBV29-1 and TRBJ1-1; TRBD1 matches at 8 bases. Trimming at V came to 7 bases and at J to 3 bases, leaving 7 bases not matched to a gene. CDR3 length: 13 residues. Germline V gene data show CDR1 as SQVTM and CDR2 as ANQGSEA. The CDR3 sequence: CSGRYRGDTEAFF. The CDR3 nucleotides are TGCAGCGGACGATACAGGGGGGACACTGAAGCTTTCTTT.

In this sample, this clone turned up a few times. V gene TRBV2 combines with J gene TRBJ1-2; TRBD1 matches 7 bases. After removal of 5 bases from V and 7 bases from J, the junction contained 7 bases not matched to a gene. Germline V CDR1 and CDR2: SNHLY, FYNNEI. The CDR3 has 13 residues. The DNA of the CDR3 is TGTGCCAGCAGTACCGCGACAGGGACTGGCTACACCTTC. Translating gives CASSTATGTGYTF.

In this sample, this clone turned up a few times. This rearrangement joins TRBV29-1 to TRBJ1-1; 7 bases line up with TRBD1. After removal of 6 bases from V and 1 base from J, the junction contained 8 bases not matched to a gene. This CDR3 spans 14 amino acids. Germline assignment: CDR1 SQVTM and CDR2 ANQGSEA. This CDR3 is CSVARQGQNTEAFF. The CDR3 DNA reads TGCAGCGTGGCCCGACAGGGCCAGAACACTGAAGCTTTCTTT. The full variable domain, in which reference TRBV29-1 and TRBJ1-1 provide the parts outside the CDR3, is SAVISQKPSRDICQRGTSLTIQCQVDSQVTMMFWYRQQPGQSLTLIATANQGSEATYESGFVIDKFPISRPNLTFSTLTVSNMSPEDSSIYLCSVARQGQNTEAFFGQGTRLTVV.

This clone was counted a few times. The rearrangement joins TRBV11-2 to TRBJ2-6, with 10 bases fitting TRBD1. Germline lookup yields CDR1 SGHAT and CDR2 FQNNGV. With 5 bases clipped from V and 0 bases from J, the junction kept 4 bases outside the gene matches. This CDR3 contains 17 residues. In DNA, the CDR3 is TGTGCCAGCAGCCCCCGGACAGGGGGCTCTGGGGCCAACGTCCTGACTTTC. It codes for CASSPRTGGSGANVLTF.